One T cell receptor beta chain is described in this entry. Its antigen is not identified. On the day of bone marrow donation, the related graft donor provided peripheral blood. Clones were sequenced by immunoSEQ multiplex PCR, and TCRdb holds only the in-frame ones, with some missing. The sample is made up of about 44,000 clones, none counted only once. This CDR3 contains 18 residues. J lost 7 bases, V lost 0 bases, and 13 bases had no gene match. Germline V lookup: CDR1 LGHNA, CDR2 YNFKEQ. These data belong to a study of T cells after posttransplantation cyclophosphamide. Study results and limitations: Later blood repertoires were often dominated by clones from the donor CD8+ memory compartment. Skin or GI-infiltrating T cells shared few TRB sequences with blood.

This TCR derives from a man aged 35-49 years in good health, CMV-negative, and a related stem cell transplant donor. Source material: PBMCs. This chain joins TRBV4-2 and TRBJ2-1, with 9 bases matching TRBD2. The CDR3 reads CASSQDRGGGESGNEQFF. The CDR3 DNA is TGTGCCAGCAGCCAAGATCGTGGCGGGGGGGAGTCCGGGAATGAGCAGTTCTTC.